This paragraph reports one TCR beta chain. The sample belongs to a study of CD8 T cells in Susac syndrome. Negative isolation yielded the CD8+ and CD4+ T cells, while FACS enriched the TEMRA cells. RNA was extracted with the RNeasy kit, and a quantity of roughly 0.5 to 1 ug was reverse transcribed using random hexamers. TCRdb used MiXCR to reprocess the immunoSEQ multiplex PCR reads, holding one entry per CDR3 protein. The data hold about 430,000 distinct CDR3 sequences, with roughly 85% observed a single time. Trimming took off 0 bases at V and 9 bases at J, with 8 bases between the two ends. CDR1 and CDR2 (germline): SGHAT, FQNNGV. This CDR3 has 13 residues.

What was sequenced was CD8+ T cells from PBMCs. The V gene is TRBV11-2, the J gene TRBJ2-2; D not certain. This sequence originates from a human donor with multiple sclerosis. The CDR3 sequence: CASSLEGYRELFF. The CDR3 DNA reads TGTGCCAGCAGCTTAGAAGGTTATAGGGAGCTGTTTTTT.